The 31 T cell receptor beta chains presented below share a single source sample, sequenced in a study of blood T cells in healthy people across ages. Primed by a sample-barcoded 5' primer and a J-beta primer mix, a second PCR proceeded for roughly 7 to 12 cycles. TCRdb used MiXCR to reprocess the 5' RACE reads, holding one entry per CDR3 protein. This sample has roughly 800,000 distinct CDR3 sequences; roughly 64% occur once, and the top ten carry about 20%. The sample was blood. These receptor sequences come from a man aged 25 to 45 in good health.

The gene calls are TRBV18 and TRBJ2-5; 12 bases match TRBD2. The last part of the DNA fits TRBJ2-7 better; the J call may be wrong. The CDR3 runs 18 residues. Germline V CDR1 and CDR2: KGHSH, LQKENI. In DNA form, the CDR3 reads TGTGCCAGCTCACTCTCAAACCAGCCGACTAGCGGGGGTCACGAGCAGTACTTC. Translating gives CASSLSNQPTSGGHEQYF.

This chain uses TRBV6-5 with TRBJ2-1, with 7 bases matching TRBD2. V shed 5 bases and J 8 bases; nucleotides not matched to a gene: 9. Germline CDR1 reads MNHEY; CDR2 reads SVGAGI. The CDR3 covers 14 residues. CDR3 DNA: TGTGCCAGCAGTCAACGGACTAGTTTCGATGAGCAGTTCTTC. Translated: CASSQRTSFDEQFF.

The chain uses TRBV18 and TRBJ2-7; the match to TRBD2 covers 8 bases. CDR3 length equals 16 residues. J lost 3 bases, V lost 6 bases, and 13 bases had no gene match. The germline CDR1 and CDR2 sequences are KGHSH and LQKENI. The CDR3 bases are TGTGCCAGCTCCCTCGAGATAATAGCGGGAAACTACGAGCAGTACTTC. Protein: CASSLEIIAGNYEQYF.

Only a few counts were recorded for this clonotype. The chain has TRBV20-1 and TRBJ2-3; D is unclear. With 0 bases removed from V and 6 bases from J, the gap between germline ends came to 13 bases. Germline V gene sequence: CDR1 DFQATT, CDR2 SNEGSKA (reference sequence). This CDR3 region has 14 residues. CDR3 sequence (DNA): TGCAGTGCTAGAGACCCAAGAGGAGACGATACGCAGTATTTT. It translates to CSARDPRGDDTQYF.

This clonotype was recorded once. Here the CDR3 DNA reads TGTGCCACCAGTGATACCAAGAGGGGGGACTACGAGCAGTACTTC. Its protein is CATSDTKRGDYEQYF. The J gene is TRBJ2-4, the V gene TRBV24-1, with D perhaps matching TRBD1 or TRBD2 (6 bases each). The closer fit of TRBJ2-7 to the DNA end suggests the J call may be wrong. Per the germline V gene, CDR1 is KGHDR and CDR2 is SFDVKD. The CDR3 runs 15 residues.

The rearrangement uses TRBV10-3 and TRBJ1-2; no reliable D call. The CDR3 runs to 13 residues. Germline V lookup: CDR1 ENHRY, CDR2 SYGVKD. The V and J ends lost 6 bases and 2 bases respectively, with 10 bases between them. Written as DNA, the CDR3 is TGTGCCATCAGGCAAACGGGGAACTATGGCTACACCTTC. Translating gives CAIRQTGNYGYTF.

In nucleotides, the CDR3 is TGCAGTGCTCCGGTTTGGGGTTACAATGAGCAGTTCTTC. Protein sequence: CSAPVWGYNEQFF. This rearrangement joins TRBV20-1 to TRBJ2-1, with D uncertain. Between the trimmed V and J ends, which lost 5 bases and 4 bases, there was a span of 12 bases. The CDR3 is made up of 13 amino acids. The V gene's germline CDR1 is DFQATT and CDR2 SNEGSKA (reference sequence).

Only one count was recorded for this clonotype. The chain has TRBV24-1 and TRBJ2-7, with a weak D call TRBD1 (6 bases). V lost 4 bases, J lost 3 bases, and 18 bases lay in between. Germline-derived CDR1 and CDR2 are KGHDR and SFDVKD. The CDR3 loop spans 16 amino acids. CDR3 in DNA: TGTGCCACCAGTGACAAGGGACAAGGGAGCAACTACGAGCAGTACTTC. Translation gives CATSDKGQGSNYEQYF.

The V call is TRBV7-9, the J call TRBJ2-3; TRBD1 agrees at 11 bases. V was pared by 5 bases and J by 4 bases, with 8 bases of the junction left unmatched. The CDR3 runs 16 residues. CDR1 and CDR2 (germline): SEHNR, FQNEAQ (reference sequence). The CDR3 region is CASSPRTGGIADTQYF. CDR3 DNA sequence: TGTGCCAGCAGCCCGCGGACAGGGGGCATCGCAGATACGCAGTATTTT.

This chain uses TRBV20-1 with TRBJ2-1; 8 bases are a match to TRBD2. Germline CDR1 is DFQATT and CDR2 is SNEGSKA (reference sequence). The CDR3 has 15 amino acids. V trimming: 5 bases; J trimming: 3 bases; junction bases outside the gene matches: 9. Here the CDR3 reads CSAPRTGGDYNEQFF. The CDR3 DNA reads TGCAGTGCTCCCCGCACGGGGGGGGACTACAATGAGCAGTTCTTC.

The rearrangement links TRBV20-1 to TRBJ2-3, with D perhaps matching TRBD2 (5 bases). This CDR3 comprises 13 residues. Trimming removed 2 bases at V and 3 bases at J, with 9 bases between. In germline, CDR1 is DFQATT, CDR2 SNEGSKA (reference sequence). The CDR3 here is CSARMDLTDTQYF. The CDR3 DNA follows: TGCAGTGCTAGAATGGACTTGACAGATACGCAGTATTTT.

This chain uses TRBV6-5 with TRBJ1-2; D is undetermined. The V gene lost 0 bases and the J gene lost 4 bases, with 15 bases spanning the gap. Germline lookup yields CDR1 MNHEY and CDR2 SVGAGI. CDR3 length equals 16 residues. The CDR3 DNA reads TGTGCCAGCAGTTACTCGAGACTGGGAGTAAGCTATGGCTACACCTTC. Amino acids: CASSYSRLGVSYGYTF.

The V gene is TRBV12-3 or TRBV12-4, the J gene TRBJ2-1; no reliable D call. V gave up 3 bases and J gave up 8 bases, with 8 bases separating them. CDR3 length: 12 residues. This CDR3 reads CASSLEIYEQFF. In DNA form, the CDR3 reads TGTGCCAGCAGTTTGGAGATCTATGAGCAGTTCTTC.

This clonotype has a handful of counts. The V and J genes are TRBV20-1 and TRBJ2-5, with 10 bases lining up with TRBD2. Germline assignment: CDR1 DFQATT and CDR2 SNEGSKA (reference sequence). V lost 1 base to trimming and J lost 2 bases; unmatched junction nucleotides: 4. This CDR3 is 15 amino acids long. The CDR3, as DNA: TGCAGTGCTAGAGGGACTAGCGGAGCACAAGAGACCCAGTACTTC. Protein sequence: CSARGTSGAQETQYF.

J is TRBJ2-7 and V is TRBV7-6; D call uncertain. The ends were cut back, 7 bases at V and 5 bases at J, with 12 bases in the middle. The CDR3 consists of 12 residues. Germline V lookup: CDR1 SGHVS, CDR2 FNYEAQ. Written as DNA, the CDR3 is TGTGCCAGCACCAATGGGGTAAACGAGCAGTACTTC. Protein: CASTNGVNEQYF. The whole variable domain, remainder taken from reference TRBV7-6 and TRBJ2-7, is GAGVSQSPRYKVTKRGQDVALRCDPISGHVSLYWYRQALGQGPEFLTYFNYEAQQDKSGLPNDRFSAERPEGSISTLTIQRTEQRDSAMYRCASTNGVNEQYFGPGTRLTVT.

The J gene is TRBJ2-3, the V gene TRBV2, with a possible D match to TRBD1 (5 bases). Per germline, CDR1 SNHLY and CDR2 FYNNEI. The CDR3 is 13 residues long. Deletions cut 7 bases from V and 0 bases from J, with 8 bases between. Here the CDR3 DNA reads TGTGCCAGCATTGCAGGGAGCACAGATACGCAGTATTTT. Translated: CASIAGSTDTQYF.

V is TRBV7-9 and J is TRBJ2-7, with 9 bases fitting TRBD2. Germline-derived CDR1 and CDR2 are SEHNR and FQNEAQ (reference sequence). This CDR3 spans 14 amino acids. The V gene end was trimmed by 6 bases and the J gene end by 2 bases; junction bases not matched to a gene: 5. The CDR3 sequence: CASSAASGTYEQYF. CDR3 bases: TGTGCCAGCAGTGCGGCTAGCGGGACCTACGAGCAGTACTTC.

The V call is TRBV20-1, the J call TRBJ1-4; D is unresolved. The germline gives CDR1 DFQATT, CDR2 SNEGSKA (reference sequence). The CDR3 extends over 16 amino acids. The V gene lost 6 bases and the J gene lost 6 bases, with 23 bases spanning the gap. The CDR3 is CSAQNWMGEGDEKLFF. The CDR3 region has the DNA TGCAGTGCGCAGAACTGGATGGGCGAAGGCGATGAAAAACTGTTTTTT.

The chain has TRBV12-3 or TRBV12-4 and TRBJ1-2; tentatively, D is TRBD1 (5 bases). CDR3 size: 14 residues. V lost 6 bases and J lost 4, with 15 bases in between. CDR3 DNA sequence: TGTGCCAGCAGGCCCTCCGGGACCTTCTATGGCTACACCTTC. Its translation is CASRPSGTFYGYTF.

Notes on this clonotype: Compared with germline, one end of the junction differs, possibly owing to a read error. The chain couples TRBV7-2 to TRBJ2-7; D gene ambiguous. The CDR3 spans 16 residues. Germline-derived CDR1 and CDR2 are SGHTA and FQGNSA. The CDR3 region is CASSPHAGSWTYERYF. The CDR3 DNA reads TGTGCCAGCAGCCCTCACGCCGGGTCTTGGACCTACGAGCGGTACTTC. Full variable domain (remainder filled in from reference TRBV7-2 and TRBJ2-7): GAGVSQSPSNKVTEKGKDVELRCDPISGHTALYWYRQSLGQGLEFLIYFQGNSAPDKSGLPSDRFSAERTGGSVSTLTIQRTQQEDSAVYLCASSPHAGSWTYERYFGPGTRLTVT.

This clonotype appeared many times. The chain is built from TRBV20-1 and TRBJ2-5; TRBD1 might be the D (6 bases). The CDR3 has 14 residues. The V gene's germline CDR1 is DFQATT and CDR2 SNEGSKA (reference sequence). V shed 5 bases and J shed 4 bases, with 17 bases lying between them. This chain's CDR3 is CSASRQEVGETQYF. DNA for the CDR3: TGCAGTGCTTCCCGACAGGAGGTGGGAGAGACCCAGTACTTC.

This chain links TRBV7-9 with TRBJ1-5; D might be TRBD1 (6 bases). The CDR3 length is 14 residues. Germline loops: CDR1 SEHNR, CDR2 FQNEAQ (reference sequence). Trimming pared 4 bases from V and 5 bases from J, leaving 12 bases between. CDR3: CASSSNRDYQPQHF. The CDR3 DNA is TGTGCCAGCAGCTCGAACAGGGACTATCAGCCCCAGCATTTT.

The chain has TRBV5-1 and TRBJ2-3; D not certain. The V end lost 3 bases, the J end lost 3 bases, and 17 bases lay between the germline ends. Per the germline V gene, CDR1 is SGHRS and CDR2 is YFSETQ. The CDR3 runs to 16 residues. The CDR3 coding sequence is TGCGCCAGCAGCTCCTTTCTTCAGACCAGGACAGATACGCAGTATTTT. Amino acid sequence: CASSSFLQTRTDTQYF.

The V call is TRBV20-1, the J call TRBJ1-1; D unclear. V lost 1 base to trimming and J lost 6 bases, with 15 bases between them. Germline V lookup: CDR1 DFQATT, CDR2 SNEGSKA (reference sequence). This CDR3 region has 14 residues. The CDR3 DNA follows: TGCAGTGCTAGAGGGGATGAGGTGGTCTCTGAAGCTTTCTTT. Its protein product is CSARGDEVVSEAFF.

The CDR3 nucleotides are TGCGCCAGCAGCCAAGTATGGGGCACTACAGGTGGGAGCAATCAGCCCCAGCATTTT. This codes for CASSQVWGTTGGSNQPQHF. The chain employs TRBV4-1 and TRBJ1-5, with D possibly being TRBD1 (5 bases). V lost 1 base, J lost 1 base, and 20 bases lay in between. The CDR3 spans 19 residues. CDR1 is MGHRA, CDR2 YSYEKL, per germline.

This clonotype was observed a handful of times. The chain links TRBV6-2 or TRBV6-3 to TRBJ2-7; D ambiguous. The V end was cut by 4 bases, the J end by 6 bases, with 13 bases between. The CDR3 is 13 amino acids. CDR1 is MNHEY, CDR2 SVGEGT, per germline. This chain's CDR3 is CASSFIDSGEQYF. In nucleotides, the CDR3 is TGTGCCAGCAGTTTTATAGACTCAGGCGAGCAGTACTTC.

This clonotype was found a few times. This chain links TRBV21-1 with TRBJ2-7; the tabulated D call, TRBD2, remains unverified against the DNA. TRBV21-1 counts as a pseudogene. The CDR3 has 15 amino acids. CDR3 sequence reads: CASSKEGGLYNEQYF. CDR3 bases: TGTGCCAGCAGCAAAGAAGGAGGACTGTACAATGAGCAGTACTTC.

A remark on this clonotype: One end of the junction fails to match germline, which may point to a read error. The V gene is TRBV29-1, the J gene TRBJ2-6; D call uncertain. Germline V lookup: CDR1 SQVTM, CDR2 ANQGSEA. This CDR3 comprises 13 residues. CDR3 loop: CSGEDRGANVLTF. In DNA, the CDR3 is TGCAGCGGTGAAGACCGGGGGGCCAACGTCCTGACTTTC.

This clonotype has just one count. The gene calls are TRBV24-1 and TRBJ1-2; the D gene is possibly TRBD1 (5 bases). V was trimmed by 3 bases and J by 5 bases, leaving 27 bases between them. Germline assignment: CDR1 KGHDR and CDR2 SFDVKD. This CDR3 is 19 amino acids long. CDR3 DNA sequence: TGTGCCACCAGTGATAACAGGCACAACGACGGGGCCCCCTCGTATGGCTACACCTTC. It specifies CATSDNRHNDGAPSYGYTF.

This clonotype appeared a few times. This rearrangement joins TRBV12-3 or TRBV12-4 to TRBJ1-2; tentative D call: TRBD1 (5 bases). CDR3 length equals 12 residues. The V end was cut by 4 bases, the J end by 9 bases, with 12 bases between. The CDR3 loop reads CASSSGRLSYTF. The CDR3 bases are TGTGCCAGCAGTTCGGGACGGCTTAGCTACACCTTC.

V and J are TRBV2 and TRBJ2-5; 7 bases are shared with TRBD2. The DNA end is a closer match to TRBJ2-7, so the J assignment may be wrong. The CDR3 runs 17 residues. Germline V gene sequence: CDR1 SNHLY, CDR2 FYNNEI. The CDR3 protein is CASTTEVGGRSSYEQYF. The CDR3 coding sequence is TGTGCCAGCACCACCGAGGTCGGCGGGAGAAGCTCCTACGAGCAGTACTTC.